This TCR beta chain was sequenced during a study of CD8+CD57+ T cells in acquired aplastic anemia. Study information: The mean DNA yield obtained from sorted CD4+ and CD8+ cells came to roughly 3.4 ug. For CD4+ cells, healthy donors had an average of about 10 million reads. Study results and caveats: A set of approximately 30 CD8+ CDR3 sequences was shared between patients and controls, and these sequences appeared highly expressed in patients.

Germline V lookup: CDR1 SGHVS, CDR2 FNYEAQ. The CDR3 totals 15 residues. V was cut by 1 base and J by 0 bases, with 8 bases left in between. Template material for TCR beta VDJ and CDR3 profiling consisted of genomic DNA. TCRdb called the reads again in MiXCR, with one record for every CDR3 protein. This table holds 150,000 to 200,000 distinct CDR3 sequences, around 45% found once. There are a few counts of this clonotype. The antigen is not known. The chain has TRBV7-6 and TRBJ2-3; D possibly corresponds to TRBD2 (6 bases). Input material: sorted CD4+, CD8+, or CD8+CD57+ T cells (not recorded which) from PBMCs. The clonotype originates from a human donor in good health. The CDR3 sequence: CASSLGGTSTDTQYF. CDR3 coding DNA: TGTGCCAGCAGCTTAGGCGGGACTAGCACAGATACGCAGTATTTT.